The present entry profiles one TCR beta chain with its context. This record comes from a study of blood T cell repertoires in COVID-19. Study in general: The study drew acute and convalescent COVID-19 samples from the United States, Italy and Spain. Sample material is recorded as cDNA or gDNA derived from T cells, B-cell-depleted T cells, or PBMCs.

Methods used by the authors: By means of reference gene primer amplification, nucleated cell counts were estimated. Produced via immunoSEQ multiplex PCR; TCRdb's table is partial and in-frame only. V and J calls and clone size come straight from that table; D and trimming were deduced from the DNA. The sample consists of 200,000 to 300,000 clones, about 90% of them appearing once. The V end lost 4 bases, the J end lost 3 bases, and 10 bases lay between the germline ends. CDR1 is MNHEY, CDR2 SVGAGI, per germline. The CDR3 runs 14 residues. The clonotype was recovered from a woman aged 35 to 49 with acute or convalescent COVID-19. What was sequenced was peripheral blood. V gene TRBV6-5 combines with J gene TRBJ1-5; possibly TRBD1 for D (6 bases). CDR3 sequence (DNA): TGTGCCAGCAGTTGGACAGCGAACAATCAGCCCCAGCATTTT. It encodes CASSWTANNQPQHF.